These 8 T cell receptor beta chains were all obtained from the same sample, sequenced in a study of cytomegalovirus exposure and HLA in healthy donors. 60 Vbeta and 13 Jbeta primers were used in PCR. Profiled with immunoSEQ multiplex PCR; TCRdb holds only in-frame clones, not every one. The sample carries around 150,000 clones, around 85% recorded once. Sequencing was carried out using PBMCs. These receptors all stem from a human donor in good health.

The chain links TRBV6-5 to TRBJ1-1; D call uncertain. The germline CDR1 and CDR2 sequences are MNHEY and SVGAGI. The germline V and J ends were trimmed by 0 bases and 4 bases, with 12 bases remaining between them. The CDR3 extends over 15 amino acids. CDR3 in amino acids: CASSYSPGMATEAFF. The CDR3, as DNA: TGTGCCAGCAGTTACTCGCCGGGTATGGCCACTGAAGCTTTCTTT.

CDR3 region: CASSQTLDEARRQYF. The CDR3 region has the DNA TGTGCCAGCAGCCAAACCTTAGATGAGGCGCGACGGCAGTACTTC. This chain links TRBV7-9 with TRBJ2-7; D remains ambiguous. The length of the CDR3 is 15 residues. Trimming removed 5 bases at V and 9 bases at J, with 23 bases between. CDR1 and CDR2 (germline): SEHNR, FQNEAQ (reference sequence).

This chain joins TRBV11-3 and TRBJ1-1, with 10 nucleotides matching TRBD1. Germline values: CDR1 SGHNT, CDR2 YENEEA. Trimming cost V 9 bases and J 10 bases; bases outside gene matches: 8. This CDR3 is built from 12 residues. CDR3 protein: CARTGQGGVAFF. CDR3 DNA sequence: TGTGCCAGAACTGGACAGGGGGGTGTAGCTTTCTTT.

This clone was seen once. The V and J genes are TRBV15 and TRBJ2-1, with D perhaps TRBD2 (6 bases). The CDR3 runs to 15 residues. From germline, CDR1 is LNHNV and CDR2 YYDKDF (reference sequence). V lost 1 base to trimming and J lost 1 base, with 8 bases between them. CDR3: CATSRAAGSYNEQFF. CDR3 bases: TGTGCCACCAGCAGAGCGGCGGGGTCCTACAATGAGCAGTTCTTC.

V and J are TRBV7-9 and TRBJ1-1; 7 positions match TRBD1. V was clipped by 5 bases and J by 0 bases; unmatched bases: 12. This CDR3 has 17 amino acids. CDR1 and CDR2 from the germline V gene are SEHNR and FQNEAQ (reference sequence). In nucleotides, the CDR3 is TGTGCCAGCAGCCACGACAGGGCCCCGGATTTGAACACTGAAGCTTTCTTT. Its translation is CASSHDRAPDLNTEAFF.

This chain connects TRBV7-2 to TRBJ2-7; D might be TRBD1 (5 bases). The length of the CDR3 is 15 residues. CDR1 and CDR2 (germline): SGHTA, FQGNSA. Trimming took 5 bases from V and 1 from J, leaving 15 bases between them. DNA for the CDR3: TGTGCCAGCAGCCAAAGGGCAGGGCCGTCCTACGAGCAGTACTTC. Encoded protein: CASSQRAGPSYEQYF.

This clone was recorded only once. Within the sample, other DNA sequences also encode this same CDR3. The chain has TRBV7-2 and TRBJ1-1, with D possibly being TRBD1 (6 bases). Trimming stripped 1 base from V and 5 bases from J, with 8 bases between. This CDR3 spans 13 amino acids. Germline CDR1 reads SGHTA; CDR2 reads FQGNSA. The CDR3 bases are TGTGCCAGCAGCTTAGACAGGGATACTGAAGCTTTCTTT. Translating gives CASSLDRDTEAFF. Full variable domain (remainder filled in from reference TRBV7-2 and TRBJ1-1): GAGVSQSPSNKVTEKGKDVELRCDPISGHTALYWYRQSLGQGLEFLIYFQGNSAPDKSGLPSDRFSAERTGGSVSTLTIQRTQQEDSAVYLCASSLDRDTEAFFGQGTRLTVV.

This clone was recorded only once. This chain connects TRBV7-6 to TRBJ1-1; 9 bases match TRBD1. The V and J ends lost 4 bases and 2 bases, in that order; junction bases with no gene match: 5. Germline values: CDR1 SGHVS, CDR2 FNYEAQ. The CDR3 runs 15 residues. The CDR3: CASSSRQGGNTEAFF. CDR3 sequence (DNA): TGTGCCAGCAGCTCCAGACAGGGGGGCAACACTGAAGCTTTCTTT.